This TCR beta chain was identified in a study of cytomegalovirus exposure and HLA in healthy donors. Study-level information: Falling in the Caucasian-associated ancestry cluster were 80% to 85% of 300 to 500 genotyped donors. Study-wide results and caveats: Sequencing probably produced one cluster of sequence variants that were highly shared.

This PCR relied on a set of 60 Vbeta primers and 13 Jbeta primers. TCRdb's table, derived via immunoSEQ multiplex PCR, lists solely in-frame clones and lacks some. The repertoire holds around 230,000 clones, with about 85% as singletons. On this clone itself: What it recognizes is unknown.

CDR1 is PRHDT, CDR2 FYEKMQ, per germline (reference sequence). This CDR3 is built from 14 residues. The ends were cut back, 3 bases at V and 4 bases at J, with 12 bases in the middle. The TCR comes from a girl aged 2 to 9 in good health and CMV-seronegative. Sequencing used PBMCs. This rearrangement joins TRBV13 to TRBJ1-2, with D unresolved. This CDR3 reads CASSLGQNFYGYTF. Written as DNA, the CDR3 is TGTGCCAGCAGCTTGGGCCAAAACTTCTATGGCTACACCTTC.